Each of the 31 T cell receptor beta chains below was sequenced from the same sample in a study of blood T cell repertoires in COVID-19. Some clones are missing from TCRdb's copy, which holds only in-frame ones; the method was immunoSEQ multiplex PCR. Of about 500,000 clones in the sample, roughly nine tenths are singletons; the top ten hold less than 9.5%. The specimen was peripheral blood. Source of these receptors: a woman in her 50s with COVID-19, enrolled during active disease.

The chain carries TRBV19 and TRBJ2-3; 7 bases align to TRBD1. Germline CDR1 is LNHDA and CDR2 is SQIVND (reference sequence). This CDR3 spans 15 amino acids. The V and J ends lost 8 bases and 6 bases, in that order; junction bases with no gene match: 14. The CDR3, as DNA: TGTGCCAGTGGTGACAGGGATCGGTATCGGGATACGCAGTATTTT. It yields the protein CASGDRDRYRDTQYF.

V is TRBV9 and J is TRBJ1-2; a weak D match, TRBD1 (5 bases). Looked up from germline, CDR1 is SGDLS and CDR2 is YYNGEE. V was cut by 2 bases and J by 0 bases, with 17 bases left in between. The CDR3 has 17 amino acids. The chain's CDR3 is CASSVRADGTSNYGYTF. The CDR3 region has the DNA TGTGCCAGCAGCGTTCGAGCCGACGGGACTTCTAACTATGGCTACACCTTC. The full variable domain, completed using reference TRBV9 and TRBJ1-2, is DSGVTQTPKHLITATGQRVTLRCSPRSGDLSVYWYQQSLDQGLQFLIQYYNGEERAKGNILERFSAQQFPDLHSELNLSSLELGDSALYFCASSVRADGTSNYGYTFGSGTRLTVV.

The V and J genes are TRBV7-9 and TRBJ1-2; 7 nucleotides align to TRBD1. Looked up from germline, CDR1 is SEHNR and CDR2 is FQNEAQ (reference sequence). The V segment lost 4 bases and the J segment 2 bases; nucleotides outside the gene matches: 10. This CDR3 region has 16 residues. CDR3 nucleotide sequence: TGTGCCAGCAGCTCCGTGACAGGGCTGACAAACTATGGCTACACCTTC. It specifies CASSSVTGLTNYGYTF.

This clone turned up a few times. The V gene is TRBV3-1 (or the pseudogene TRBV3-2), the J gene TRBJ1-5; TRBD1 might be the D (5 bases). The CDR3 is made up of 13 amino acids. Trimming left V 6 bases short and J 5 bases short, with 11 bases between. Per germline, CDR1 LGHDT and CDR2 YNNKEL (reference sequence). CDR3 DNA: TGTGCCAGCAGTCCCACAGGAGATCAGCCCCAGCATTTT. It yields the protein CASSPTGDQPQHF.

The CDR3 DNA reads as TGTGCCAGCAGTTTAGAGGGAGATACGCAGTATTTT. Protein: CASSLEGDTQYF. V gene TRBV28 combines with J gene TRBJ2-3; D is perhaps TRBD2 (5 bases). The V gene lost 2 bases and the J gene lost 5 bases, with 5 bases spanning the gap. The CDR3 is made up of 12 amino acids. Germline CDR1 MDHEN, CDR2 SYDVKM.

The V gene is TRBV13, the J gene TRBJ2-3, with D possibly being TRBD2 (6 bases). The CDR3 covers 15 residues. V lost 4 bases, J lost 4 bases, and 15 bases lay in between. Germline CDR1 reads PRHDT; CDR2 reads FYEKMQ (reference sequence). The CDR3, as DNA: TGTGCCAGCAGCTCGAGACTAGTTGGCGCAGATACGCAGTATTTT. Encoded protein: CASSSRLVGADTQYF.

The chain joins TRBV2 to TRBJ2-4, with 12 bases lining up with TRBD1. Germline V CDR1 and CDR2: SNHLY, FYNNEI. V trimming: 4 bases; J trimming: 3 bases; junction bases outside the gene matches: 7. The CDR3 is 17 amino acids. The CDR3 DNA is TGTGCCAGCAGTGGGGACAGGGGGCATCAAGGCAAAAACATTCAGTACTTC. Amino acids: CASSGDRGHQGKNIQYF.

This chain links TRBV19 with TRBJ1-2, with D unclear. CDR3 length equals 15 residues. V was shortened by 5 bases and J by 4 bases, with 17 bases between the two germline ends. Germline-derived CDR1 and CDR2 are LNHDA and SQIVND (reference sequence). The CDR3 DNA sequence: TGTGCCAGTAGTGCTTTACCGAGCGGTGGCTATGGCTACACCTTC. It specifies CASSALPSGGYGYTF.

This chain links TRBV20-1 with TRBJ2-5; D remains ambiguous. From germline, CDR1 is DFQATT and CDR2 SNEGSKA (reference sequence). This CDR3 has 11 residues. The V and J ends lost 5 bases and 0 bases respectively, with 4 bases between them. The DNA of the CDR3 is TGCAGTGCTCAGTACCAAGAGACCCAGTACTTC. Translation gives CSAQYQETQYF.

In this sample, this clone turned up once. The chain couples TRBV2 to TRBJ2-1; D is perhaps TRBD1 (6 bases). Germline V CDR1 and CDR2: SNHLY, FYNNEI. V lost 4 bases and J lost 2, with 9 bases in between. This CDR3 comprises 14 residues. CDR3 sequence: CASSVQGTYNEQFF. DNA of the CDR3: TGTGCCAGCAGTGTACAGGGCACCTACAATGAGCAGTTCTTC.

Only one count was recorded for this clone. The chain links TRBV28 to TRBJ2-6; D not resolved. Trimming shortened V by 8 bases and J by 0 bases, and 8 bases separated the two germline ends. The CDR3 runs 14 residues. Per the germline V gene, CDR1 is MDHEN and CDR2 is SYDVKM. CDR3 in amino acids: CASQLSSGANVLTF. Written as DNA, the CDR3 is TGTGCCAGCCAACTCTCCTCTGGGGCCAACGTCCTGACTTTC.

On this clone: Additional DNA sequences in this sample encode the identical CDR3. The V gene is TRBV4-1, the J gene TRBJ1-3; 7 nucleotides agree with TRBD1. Germline values: CDR1 MGHRA, CDR2 YSYEKL. Losses at the gene ends were 2 bases for V and 5 bases for J; bases not matched to a gene: 3. The length of the CDR3 is 14 residues. The CDR3 DNA reads TGCGCCAGCAGCCAACCGGGACAGCGAAACACCATATATTTT. Protein product: CASSQPGQRNTIYF.

The gene calls are TRBV27 and TRBJ1-5, with D perhaps TRBD1 (5 bases). Trimming took 8 bases from V and 10 from J, leaving 18 bases between them. The CDR3 runs to 13 residues. The V gene's germline CDR1 is MNHEY and CDR2 SMNVEV (reference sequence). The CDR3 protein is CASRTLRVRPQHF. The DNA of the CDR3 is TGTGCCAGCCGGACACTACGAGTCCGACCCCAGCATTTT.

This chain uses TRBV5-1 with TRBJ2-3; D is perhaps TRBD2 (6 bases). V was cut by 3 bases and J by 0 bases, with 17 bases left in between. This CDR3 has 17 residues. CDR1 SGHRS and CDR2 YFSETQ come from the germline V gene. CDR3 coding DNA: TGCGCCAGCAGCTCCCGAAGAGATAGCGGAAGCACAGATACGCAGTATTTT. This gives the protein CASSSRRDSGSTDTQYF.

The rearrangement links TRBV7-9 to TRBJ2-2; D is uncertain. Trimming left V 5 bases short and J 6 bases short, with 7 bases between. CDR3 length equals 12 residues. Germline values: CDR1 SEHNR, CDR2 FQNEAQ (reference sequence). The chain's CDR3 is CASSRMSGELFF. CDR3 in DNA: TGTGCCAGCAGCCGTATGTCCGGGGAGCTGTTTTTT.

The rearrangement joins TRBV19 to TRBJ1-5, with D uncertain. Germline CDR1 and CDR2: LNHDA and SQIVND (reference sequence). V dropped 3 bases and J dropped 0 bases, with 12 bases sitting between them. There are 16 residues in the CDR3. CDR3 coding DNA: TGTGCCAGTAGTATGCCACAGTTCCATAGCAATCAGCCCCAGCATTTT. It is translated as CASSMPQFHSNQPQHF.

The DNA for the CDR3 is TGTGCCATCAGCGGGACTAGCGGGGGTAGCTCCTACAATGAGCAGTTCTTC. Translated: CAISGTSGGSSYNEQFF. The gene calls are TRBV10-3 and TRBJ2-1, with TRBD2 matching over 14 bases. CDR3 length: 17 residues. Germline V CDR1 and CDR2: ENHRY, SYGVKD. The junction had 4 bases not matched to a gene; V was cut back by 6 bases and J by 0 bases.

This clone was observed a single time. The V and J genes are TRBV2 and TRBJ2-7, with TRBD1 as a possible D gene (5 bases). CDR1 and CDR2 (germline): SNHLY, FYNNEI. V gave up 6 bases and J gave up 6 bases, with 12 bases separating them. The CDR3 extends over 12 amino acids. CDR3 sequence (DNA): TGTGCCAGCAGCCGAGTTCAGGGCGAGCAGTACTTC. Amino acids: CASSRVQGEQYF.

This chain uses TRBV6-5 with TRBJ2-2; 8 bases are shared with TRBD1. V lost 10 bases, J lost 5 bases, and 9 bases stayed unmatched. Germline V lookup: CDR1 MNHEY, CDR2 SVGAGI. This CDR3 contains 14 residues. The DNA for the CDR3 is TGTGCCACCCCCGGACAGGGCTTAACCGGGGAGCTGTTTTTT. It translates to CATPGQGLTGELFF.

The chain recombines TRBV19 with TRBJ2-5, with 10 bases fitting TRBD1. Trimming took 6 bases from V and 4 from J; bases not matched to a gene: 8. Germline loops: CDR1 LNHDA, CDR2 SQIVND (reference sequence). This CDR3 spans 15 amino acids. CDR3 loop: CASRGWGQGTETQYF. CDR3 coding DNA: TGTGCCAGTAGAGGGTGGGGACAGGGGACAGAGACCCAGTACTTC.

The V call is TRBV5-1, the J call TRBJ2-3; D might be TRBD2 (7 bases). Germline V CDR1 and CDR2: SGHRS, YFSETQ. This CDR3 is 16 amino acids long. V was pared by 7 bases and J by 0 bases, with 18 bases between. CDR3: CASGHTAGASTDTQYF. The DNA for the CDR3 is TGCGCCAGCGGTCATACTGCGGGGGCTAGCACAGATACGCAGTATTTT.

Written as DNA, the CDR3 is TGTGCCAGCAAGGGGTCCACAGCGGGGCGACTCGGGGAGACCCAGTACTTC. Its protein product is CASKGSTAGRLGETQYF. J is TRBJ2-5 and V is TRBV28; 7 nucleotides match TRBD2. From germline, CDR1 is MDHEN and CDR2 SYDVKM. V lost 7 bases, J lost 5 bases, and 19 bases stayed unmatched. The CDR3 covers 17 residues.

The chain uses TRBV6-5 and TRBJ1-5; TRBD1 matches at 7 bases. CDR1 and CDR2 (germline): MNHEY, SVGAGI. This CDR3 is 14 amino acids long. The trim removed 2 bases at V and 7 bases at J, leaving 5 bases unmatched. CDR3 residues: CASSYGGGWQPQHF. The CDR3 region has the DNA TGTGCCAGCAGTTACGGAGGGGGCTGGCAGCCCCAGCATTTT.

The rearrangement links TRBV4-2 to TRBJ2-5, with TRBD2 matching over 7 bases. V dropped 0 bases and J dropped 7; count of bases not matched to a gene: 26. Germline-derived CDR1 and CDR2 are LGHNA and YNFKEQ. This CDR3 is built from 21 residues. CDR3 sequence: CASSQDPLITSPVGGGGTQYF. CDR3 in DNA: TGTGCCAGCAGCCAAGATCCCCTTATAACTTCTCCGGTGGGCGGGGGAGGGACCCAGTACTTC.

The chain has TRBV30 and TRBJ2-5, with TRBD1 as a possible D gene (5 bases). The CDR3 has 15 amino acids. The germline gives CDR1 GTSNPN, CDR2 SVGIG (reference sequence). V was shortened by 3 bases and J by 5 bases, with 19 bases between the two germline ends. The CDR3 region is CAWSVEQGLRETQYF. CDR3 nucleotide sequence: TGTGCCTGGAGCGTGGAGCAGGGCCTTAGGGAGACCCAGTACTTC. Complete variable domain (other parts from reference TRBV30 and TRBJ2-5): SQTIHQWPATLVQPVGSPLSLECTVEGTSNPNLYWYRQAAGRGLQLLFYSVGIGQISSEVPQNLSASRPQDRQFILSSKKLLLSDSGFYLCAWSVEQGLRETQYFGPGTRLLVL.

The V and J genes are TRBV10-3 and TRBJ1-6; the D gene is possibly TRBD1 (6 bases). The V and J ends lost 0 bases and 7 bases respectively, with 13 bases between them. Germline CDR1 reads ENHRY; CDR2 reads SYGVKD. The CDR3 extends over 16 amino acids. DNA for the CDR3: TGTGCCATCAGTGAGTCGGGGGGGGCAGGAAATTCACCCCTCCACTTT. Translated, it gives CAISESGGAGNSPLHF.

The J gene is TRBJ1-3, the V gene TRBV7-9; D possibly corresponds to TRBD1 (6 bases). V dropped 4 bases and J dropped 3 bases, with 7 bases sitting between them. Germline loops: CDR1 SEHNR, CDR2 FQNEAQ (reference sequence). The CDR3 spans 13 residues. CDR3 amino acids: CASSWGLGNTIYF. The CDR3 coding sequence is TGTGCCAGCAGCTGGGGGCTTGGAAACACCATATATTTT. The full variable domain, in which reference TRBV7-9 and TRBJ1-3 provide the parts outside the CDR3, is DTGVSQNPRHKITKRGQNVTFRCDPISEHNRLYWYRQTLGQGPEFLTYFQNEAQLEKSRLLSDRFSAERPKGSFSTLEIQRTEQGDSAMYLCASSWGLGNTIYFGEGSWLTVV.

J is TRBJ1-2 and V is TRBV18, with a weak D call TRBD1 (5 bases). The ends were cut back, 3 bases at V and 8 bases at J, with 13 bases in the middle. Germline V gene data show CDR1 as KGHSH and CDR2 as LQKENI. CDR3 length equals 13 residues. CDR3 protein: CASSPGQIGGYTF. CDR3 DNA sequence: TGTGCCAGCTCACCGGGGCAGATCGGGGGCTACACCTTC.

This clone has more than one count but fewer than ten. The J gene is TRBJ1-6, the V gene TRBV28; D possibly corresponds to TRBD1 (6 bases). Looked up from germline, CDR1 is MDHEN and CDR2 is SYDVKM. V shed 2 bases and J shed 7 bases, with 6 bases lying between them. The CDR3 spans 13 residues. The CDR3 DNA follows: TGTGCCAGCAGTTTAGACAGGAATTCACCCCTCCACTTT. The encoded protein is CASSLDRNSPLHF.

CDR3 in amino acids: CASSSGGSEAFF. The CDR3 region has the DNA TGTGCCAGCAGCTCAGGGGGGTCTGAAGCTTTCTTT. The chain is built from TRBV7-9 and TRBJ1-1; 7 bases fit TRBD1. J lost 6 bases, V lost 4 bases, and 2 bases had no gene match. The CDR3 totals 12 residues. Germline V gene data show CDR1 as SEHNR and CDR2 as FQNEAQ (reference sequence).

The sample holds a few counts of this clone. The J gene is TRBJ2-2, the V gene TRBV10-3, with 8 bases fitting TRBD1. CDR3 length: 13 residues. The V gene end was trimmed by 11 bases and the J gene end by 3 bases; junction bases not matched to a gene: 5. Germline V CDR1 and CDR2: ENHRY, SYGVKD. In DNA form, the CDR3 reads TGTGCCTCCGCGACAGGGGACACCGGGGAGCTGTTTTTT. Its protein is CASATGDTGELFF.